These 20 T cell receptor beta chains share one sample of origin, sequenced in a study of shared clonotypes between healthy human individuals. Sequencing used immunoSEQ multiplex PCR; TCRdb keeps in-frame clones, though not all of them. The sample contains about 2.3 million clones, about nine tenths of which appear only once. The sequenced material came from naive CD4+ T cells from PBMCs. Subset denoted: CD45RA+ positively selected. The source is a man aged 18 to 35 in good health. Some clones in this sample may be carry-over from other donors' samples.

The rearrangement links TRBV28 to TRBJ2-5; 8 bases align to TRBD1. The CDR3 has 15 amino acids. Germline-derived CDR1 and CDR2 are MDHEN and SYDVKM. After removal of 5 bases from V and 1 base from J, the junction contained 6 bases not matched to a gene. In DNA form, the CDR3 reads TGTGCCAGCAGTCGACAGGGGACCCGCCAAGAGACCCAGTACTTC. Its translation: CASSRQGTRQETQYF.

The DNA for the CDR3 is TGTGCCAGCAGCTTTAACCGGGGGCGCGAAGTAAAACTGTTTTTT. Its translation: CASSFNRGREVKLFF. This chain joins TRBV7-2 and TRBJ1-4, with D perhaps matching TRBD1 (6 bases). The CDR3 is 15 residues long. Deletions cut 3 bases from V and 10 bases from J, with 18 bases between. Germline V gene sequence: CDR1 SGHTA, CDR2 FQGNSA.

V gene TRBV7-2 combines with J gene TRBJ2-4, with D unresolved. There are 14 residues in the CDR3. Germline lookup yields CDR1 SGHTA and CDR2 FQGNSA. Trimming took off 3 bases at V and 6 bases at J, with 12 bases between the two ends. CDR3: CASSFHALGNIQYF. CDR3 bases: TGTGCCAGCAGCTTCCACGCCTTAGGAAACATTCAGTACTTC.

V and J are TRBV5-6 and TRBJ1-1; D possibly corresponds to TRBD1 (6 bases). The CDR3 is made up of 16 amino acids. Trimming left V 2 bases short and J 6 bases short, with 20 bases between. The germline gives CDR1 SGHDT, CDR2 YYEEEE. CDR3 DNA sequence: TGTGCCAGCAGCTTAGCAGGGGCGAAAAGTTTTCCTGAAGCTTTCTTT. Amino acid sequence: CASSLAGAKSFPEAFF.

The chain uses TRBV5-1 and TRBJ2-1; D gene uncertain. Trimming left V 0 bases short and J 6 bases short, with 13 bases between. The germline gives CDR1 SGHRS, CDR2 YFSETQ. The CDR3 has 15 amino acids. In nucleotides, the CDR3 is TGCGCCAGCAGCTTGGTGACATCCTCCACCAATGAGCAGTTCTTC. It translates to CASSLVTSSTNEQFF. The whole variable domain, filled in from reference TRBV5-1 and TRBJ2-1, reads KAGVTQTPRYLIKTRGQQVTLSCSPISGHRSVSWYQQTPGQGLQFLFEYFSETQRNKGNFPGRFSGRQFSNSRSEMNVSTLELGDSALYLCASSLVTSSTNEQFFGPGTRLTVL.

The J gene is TRBJ1-2, the V gene TRBV9; D is possibly TRBD1 (6 bases). This CDR3 has 16 residues. Per germline, CDR1 SGDLS and CDR2 YYNGEE. Trimming pared 3 bases from V and 2 bases from J, leaving 17 bases between. CDR3 DNA: TGTGCCAGCAGCGCCAAACAACGGACAGAGAACTATGGCTACACCTTC. It is translated as CASSAKQRTENYGYTF.

With regard to this clone: Other DNA sequences within the sample encode an identical CDR3. The chain links TRBV13 to TRBJ2-7, with D uncertain. CDR3 length: 14 amino acids. CDR1 is PRHDT and CDR2 is FYEKMQ in the germline V gene (reference sequence). V lost 3 bases, J lost 2 bases, and 11 bases lay in between. This CDR3 is CASSFSGSAYEQYF. The CDR3 DNA reads as TGTGCCAGCAGCTTCAGTGGGTCCGCCTACGAGCAGTACTTC.

The chain is built from TRBV6-1 and TRBJ2-7; TRBD1 might be the D (6 bases). This CDR3 has 16 amino acids. Trimming shortened V by 4 bases and J by 0 bases, and 16 bases separated the two germline ends. Per the germline V gene, CDR1 is MNHNS and CDR2 is SASEGT. The CDR3 region is CASSAGTSTTSYEQYF. CDR3 sequence (DNA): TGTGCCAGCAGTGCGGGGACATCAACTACCTCCTACGAGCAGTACTTC.

The chain recombines TRBV14 with TRBJ1-4, with D hard to call. V lost 0 bases, J lost 0 bases, and 5 bases lay in between. Germline CDR1 and CDR2: SGHDN and FVKESK. The CDR3 runs 15 residues. The CDR3 nucleotides are TGTGCCAGCAGCCAAGACCCAACAACTAATGAAAAACTGTTTTTT. Its translation is CASSQDPTTNEKLFF.

This rearrangement joins TRBV7-2 to TRBJ2-7; 7 bases line up with TRBD2. This CDR3 spans 16 amino acids. J gave up 6 bases and V 4 bases, and 15 bases lay outside the gene matches. Germline CDR1 is SGHTA and CDR2 is FQGNSA. The chain's CDR3 is CASSSLGGGGPGEQYF. In DNA, the CDR3 is TGTGCCAGCAGCTCCTTAGGTGGGGGAGGGCCGGGCGAGCAGTACTTC.

The chain employs TRBV6-5 and TRBJ2-5, with D possibly being TRBD1 or TRBD2 (5 bases each). The ends were cut back, 6 bases at V and 5 bases at J, with 19 bases in the middle. CDR3 size: 15 residues. Germline CDR1 MNHEY, CDR2 SVGAGI. The CDR3 is CASRPGDGRGETQYF. CDR3 coding DNA: TGTGCCAGCAGACCCGGGGACGGCCGAGGGGAGACCCAGTACTTC.

CDR3 region: CASSLALGGEQFF. In DNA, the CDR3 is TGCGCCAGCAGCTTGGCGCTAGGCGGTGAGCAGTTCTTC. The V and J genes are TRBV5-1 and TRBJ2-1; D ambiguous. The V gene's germline CDR1 is SGHRS and CDR2 YFSETQ. The CDR3 runs to 13 residues. Between the trimmed V and J ends, which lost 0 bases and 9 bases, there was a span of 10 bases.

CDR3 bases: TGTGCCAGCAGCTTAACTGCCGGGAGTCGGTACAATGAGCAGTTCTTC. Amino acids: CASSLTAGSRYNEQFF. The rearrangement uses TRBV7-3 and TRBJ2-1; the D gene is possibly TRBD2 (6 bases). The CDR3 contains 16 residues. The V end lost 0 bases, the J end lost 4 bases, and 13 bases lay between the germline ends. Germline V gives CDR1 SGHTA, CDR2 FQGTGA.

The chain links TRBV4-3 to TRBJ2-1; 13 nucleotides match TRBD2. In germline, CDR1 is LGHNA, CDR2 YSLEER. J lost 2 bases, V lost 4 bases, and 5 bases had no gene match. This CDR3 has 17 amino acids. The CDR3 DNA follows: TGCGCCAGCAGCCCGCAACTAGCGGGAGGGACCTACAATGAGCAGTTCTTC. It translates to CASSPQLAGGTYNEQFF.

Notes on this clone: In the same sample, other DNA sequences code for this CDR3. This chain joins TRBV28 and TRBJ1-1; 7 nucleotides match TRBD1. Looked up from germline, CDR1 is MDHEN and CDR2 is SYDVKM. The junction had 5 bases not matched to a gene; V was cut back by 7 bases and J by 0 bases. This CDR3 is 14 amino acids long. CDR3 coding DNA: TGTGCCAGCACGTCGACAGGGCTGAACACTGAAGCTTTCTTT. Its protein is CASTSTGLNTEAFF.

This rearrangement joins TRBV5-1 to TRBJ1-4; weak D call: TRBD1 (5 bases). CDR3 length equals 14 residues. Germline lookup yields CDR1 SGHRS and CDR2 YFSETQ. The ends were cut back, 2 bases at V and 6 bases at J, with 11 bases in the middle. In DNA form, the CDR3 reads TGCGCCAGCAGCTTTGAAGGGACCCATGAAAAACTGTTTTTT. Translated: CASSFEGTHEKLFF.

V and J are TRBV5-1 and TRBJ2-1; D is possibly TRBD2 (6 bases). The V end was cut by 4 bases, the J end by 0 bases, with 14 bases between. CDR1 is SGHRS, CDR2 YFSETQ, per germline. The CDR3 covers 16 residues. CDR3 nucleotides: TGCGCCAGCAGCCCATTAGGGAGGAGCTCCTACAATGAGCAGTTCTTC. Its translation is CASSPLGRSSYNEQFF.

This chain links TRBV6-5 with TRBJ2-1; 9 nucleotides align to TRBD2. Trimming cost V 6 bases and J 9 bases; bases outside gene matches: 9. This CDR3 region has 14 residues. Germline V gives CDR1 MNHEY, CDR2 SVGAGI. CDR3 residues: CASRREGFGSEQFF. The DNA for the CDR3 is TGTGCCAGCAGGCGGGAGGGCTTCGGAAGTGAGCAGTTCTTC.

This clone occurred once. The chain uses TRBV29-1 and TRBJ2-7; D is possibly TRBD1 or TRBD2 (7 bases each). Trimming left V 4 bases short and J 6 bases short, with 16 bases between. The CDR3 loop spans 13 amino acids. CDR1 is SQVTM, CDR2 ANQGSEA, per germline. The CDR3 loop reads CSVGGGQLREQYF. DNA of the CDR3: TGCAGCGTTGGGGGGGGACAGCTTCGCGAGCAGTACTTC.

J is TRBJ2-1 and V is TRBV6-6, with D unresolved. The CDR3 is 15 residues long. Germline assignment: CDR1 MNHNY and CDR2 SVGAGI (reference sequence). Trimming took 8 bases from V and 10 from J, leaving 24 bases between them. As DNA, the CDR3 is TGTGCCAGCCGGTCGAGCGTACCGCCAAATTTGGAGCAGTTCTTC. It yields the protein CASRSSVPPNLEQFF.